The clone carrying this TCR beta chain was detected only a few times. Its antigen is still unknown. This entry comes from a study of CD8 T cells in Susac syndrome. Findings of the study overall: Only a relatively small number of individuals were included in the TCR sequencing and HLA analysis.

CD8+ and CD4+ T cells from blood underwent TCR beta sequencing. Bulk CD8+ and CD4+ cells came from magnetic negative isolation; CD8+ TEMRA by FACS. A quantity of about 0.5 to 1 ug RNA underwent reverse transcription using random hexamers. The CDR3 of TCR beta was amplified by immunoSEQ multiplex PCR across 54 Vbeta and 13 Jbeta. One entry per CDR3 protein results from TCRdb running MiXCR on the immunoSEQ multiplex PCR reads. The table includes roughly 180,000 distinct CDR3 sequences, roughly 95% detected once. Specimen: CD4+ T cells from PBMCs. This clonotype originated in a human donor in good health.

For the CDR3, the DNA is TGCGCCAGCAGCTTGGTTGCTAGCGGGAGTTACGAGCAGTACTTC. Its protein is CASSLVASGSYEQYF. The chain carries TRBV5-1 and TRBJ2-7; 10 nucleotides agree with TRBD2. The trim removed 0 bases at V and 4 bases at J, leaving 4 bases unmatched. Germline loops: CDR1 SGHRS, CDR2 YFSETQ. The CDR3 has 15 amino acids.